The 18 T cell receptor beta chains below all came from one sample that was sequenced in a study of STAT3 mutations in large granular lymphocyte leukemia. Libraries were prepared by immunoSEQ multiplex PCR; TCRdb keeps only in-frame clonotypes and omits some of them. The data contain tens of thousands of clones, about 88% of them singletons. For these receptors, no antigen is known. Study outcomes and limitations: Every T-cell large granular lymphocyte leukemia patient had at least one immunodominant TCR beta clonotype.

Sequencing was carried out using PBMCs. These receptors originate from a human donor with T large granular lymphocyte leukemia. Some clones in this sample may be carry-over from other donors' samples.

CDR3 sequence (DNA): TGTGCCAGCAGCCGCGCCAATCAGCCCCAGCATTTT. Its protein is CASSRANQPQHF. J is TRBJ1-5 and V is TRBV14; D not certain. This CDR3 has 12 amino acids. Germline CDR1 is SGHDN and CDR2 is FVKESK. Trimming left V 4 bases short and J 3 bases short, with 4 bases between.

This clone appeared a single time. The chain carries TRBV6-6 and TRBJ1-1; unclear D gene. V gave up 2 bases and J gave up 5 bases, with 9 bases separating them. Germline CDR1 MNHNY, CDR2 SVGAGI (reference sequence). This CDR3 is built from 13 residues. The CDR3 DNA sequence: TGTGCCAGCAGTTACGCGATGGAGACTGAAGCTTTCTTT. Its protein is CASSYAMETEAFF.

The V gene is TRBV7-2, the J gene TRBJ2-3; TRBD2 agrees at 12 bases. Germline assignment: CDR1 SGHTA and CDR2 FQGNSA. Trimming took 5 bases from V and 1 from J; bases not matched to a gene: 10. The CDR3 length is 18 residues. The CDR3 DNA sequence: TGTGCCAGCAGCCTCTCCCCGACTAGCGGGGGCCGCACAGATACGCAGTATTTT. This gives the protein CASSLSPTSGGRTDTQYF.

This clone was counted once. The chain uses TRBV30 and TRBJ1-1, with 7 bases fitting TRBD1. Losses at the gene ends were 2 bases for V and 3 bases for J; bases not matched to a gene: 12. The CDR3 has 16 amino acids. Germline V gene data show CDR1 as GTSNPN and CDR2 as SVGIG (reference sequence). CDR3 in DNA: TGTGCCTGGAGTTTGACAGGGCCTCCGGGTGACACTGAAGCTTTCTTT. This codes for CAWSLTGPPGDTEAFF.

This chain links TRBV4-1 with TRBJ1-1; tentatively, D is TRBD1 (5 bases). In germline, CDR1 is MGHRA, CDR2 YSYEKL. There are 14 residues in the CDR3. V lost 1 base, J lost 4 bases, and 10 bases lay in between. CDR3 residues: CASSQVGPVTEAFF. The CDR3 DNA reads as TGCGCCAGCAGCCAAGTGGGGCCGGTCACTGAAGCTTTCTTT.

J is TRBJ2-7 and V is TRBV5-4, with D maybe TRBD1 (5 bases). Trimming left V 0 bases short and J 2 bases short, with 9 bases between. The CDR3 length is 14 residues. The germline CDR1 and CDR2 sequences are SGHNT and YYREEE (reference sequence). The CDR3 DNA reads TGTGCCAGCAGCTTGGATTCAGGGCCCTACGAGCAGTACTTC. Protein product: CASSLDSGPYEQYF.

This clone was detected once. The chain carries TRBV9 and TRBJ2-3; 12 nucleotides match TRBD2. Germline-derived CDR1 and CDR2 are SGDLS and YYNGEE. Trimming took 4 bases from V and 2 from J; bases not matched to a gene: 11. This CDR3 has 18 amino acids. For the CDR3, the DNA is TGTGCCAGCAGCAGTCGGACTAGCGGGGATGGGTTCACAGATACGCAGTATTTT. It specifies CASSSRTSGDGFTDTQYF. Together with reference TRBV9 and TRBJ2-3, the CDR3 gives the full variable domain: DSGVTQTPKHLITATGQRVTLRCSPRSGDLSVYWYQQSLDQGLQFLIQYYNGEERAKGNILERFSAQQFPDLHSELNLSSLELGDSALYFCASSSRTSGDGFTDTQYFGPGTRLTVL.

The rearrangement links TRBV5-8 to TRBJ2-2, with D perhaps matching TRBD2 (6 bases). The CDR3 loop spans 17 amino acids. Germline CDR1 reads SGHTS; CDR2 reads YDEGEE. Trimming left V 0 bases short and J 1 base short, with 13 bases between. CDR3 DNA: TGTGCCAGCAGCTTGGCGAGAACTAGCAGGAACACCGGGGAGCTGTTTTTT. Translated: CASSLARTSRNTGELFF.

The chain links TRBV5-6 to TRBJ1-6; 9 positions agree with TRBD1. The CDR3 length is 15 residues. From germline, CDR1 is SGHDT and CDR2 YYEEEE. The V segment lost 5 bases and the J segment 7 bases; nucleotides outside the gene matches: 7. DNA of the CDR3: TGTGCCAGCAGTTGGCGGGACAGGGCAAATTCACCCCTCCACTTT. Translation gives CASSWRDRANSPLHF.

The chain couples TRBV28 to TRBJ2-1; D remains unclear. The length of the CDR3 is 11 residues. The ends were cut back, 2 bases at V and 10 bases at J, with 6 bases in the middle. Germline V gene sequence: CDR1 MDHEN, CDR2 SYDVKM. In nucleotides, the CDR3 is TGTGCCAGCAGTTTAGCAGCGGAGCAGTTCTTC. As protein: CASSLAAEQFF. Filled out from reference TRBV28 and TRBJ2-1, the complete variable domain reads DVKVTQSSRYLVKRTGEKVFLECVQDMDHENMFWYRQDPGLGLRLIYFSYDVKMKEKGDIPEGYSVSREKKERFSLILESASTNQTSMYLCASSLAAEQFFGPGTRLTVL.

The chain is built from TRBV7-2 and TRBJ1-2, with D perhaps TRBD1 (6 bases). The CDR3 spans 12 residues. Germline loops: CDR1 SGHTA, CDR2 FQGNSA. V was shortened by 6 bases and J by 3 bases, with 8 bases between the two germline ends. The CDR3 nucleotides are TGTGCCAGCAGTTGGACAGACTATGGCTACACCTTC. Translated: CASSWTDYGYTF.

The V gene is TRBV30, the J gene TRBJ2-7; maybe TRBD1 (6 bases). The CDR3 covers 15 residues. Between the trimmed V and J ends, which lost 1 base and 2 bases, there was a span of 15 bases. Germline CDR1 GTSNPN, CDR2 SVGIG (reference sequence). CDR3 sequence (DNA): TGTGCCTGGAGTGCCGTCCCGGACAGAGCCTACGAGCAGTACTTC. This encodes CAWSAVPDRAYEQYF.

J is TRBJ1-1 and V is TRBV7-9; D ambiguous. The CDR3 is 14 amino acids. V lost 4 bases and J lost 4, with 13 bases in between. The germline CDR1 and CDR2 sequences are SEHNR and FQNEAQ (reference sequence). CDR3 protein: CASSSAMGSTEAFF. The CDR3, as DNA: TGTGCCAGCAGCTCAGCTATGGGGAGCACTGAAGCTTTCTTT.

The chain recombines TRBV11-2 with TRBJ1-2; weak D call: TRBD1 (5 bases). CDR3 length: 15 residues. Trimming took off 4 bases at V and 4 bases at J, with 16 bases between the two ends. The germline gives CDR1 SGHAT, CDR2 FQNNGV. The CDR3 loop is CASSSNRMGPYGYTF. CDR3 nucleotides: TGTGCCAGCAGCTCAAACAGGATGGGCCCCTATGGCTACACCTTC.

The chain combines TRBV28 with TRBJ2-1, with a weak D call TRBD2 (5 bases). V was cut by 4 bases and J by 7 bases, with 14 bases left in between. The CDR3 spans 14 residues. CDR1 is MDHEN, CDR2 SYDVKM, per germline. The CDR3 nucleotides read TGTGCCAGCAGTTGGGGTGGTGGGAGTAATGAGCAGTTCTTC. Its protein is CASSWGGGSNEQFF.

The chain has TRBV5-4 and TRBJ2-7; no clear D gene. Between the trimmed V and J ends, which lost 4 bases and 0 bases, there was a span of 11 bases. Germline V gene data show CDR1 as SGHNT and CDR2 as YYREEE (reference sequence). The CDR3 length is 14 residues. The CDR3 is CASSPTESSYEQYF. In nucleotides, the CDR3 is TGTGCCAGCAGCCCCACAGAGAGCTCCTACGAGCAGTACTTC. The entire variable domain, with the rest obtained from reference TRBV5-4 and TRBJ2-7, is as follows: ETGVTQSPTHLIKTRGQQVTLRCSSQSGHNTVSWYQQALGQGPQFIFQYYREEENGRGNFPPRFSGLQFPNYSSELNVNALELDDSALYLCASSPTESSYEQYFGPGTRLTVT.

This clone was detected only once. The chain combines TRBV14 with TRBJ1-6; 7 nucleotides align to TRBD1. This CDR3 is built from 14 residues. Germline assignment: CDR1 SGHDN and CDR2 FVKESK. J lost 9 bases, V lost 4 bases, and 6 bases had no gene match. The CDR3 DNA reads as TGTGCCAGCAGCCCAGGGGGTAACAGTTCACCCCTCCACTTT. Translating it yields CASSPGGNSSPLHF.

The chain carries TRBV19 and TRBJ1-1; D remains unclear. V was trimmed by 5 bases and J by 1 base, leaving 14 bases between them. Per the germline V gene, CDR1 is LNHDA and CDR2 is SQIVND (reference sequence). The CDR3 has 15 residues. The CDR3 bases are TGTGCCAGTAGTGCATGGGAGGGTGAGAACACTGAAGCTTTCTTT. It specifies CASSAWEGENTEAFF.